This TCR beta chain was retrieved from a study of T cells in narcolepsy. Profiled with immunoSEQ multiplex PCR; TCRdb holds only in-frame clones, not every one. The data hold approximately 24,000 clones, with about four fifths observed a single time. The germline gives CDR1 SGHTA, CDR2 FQGTGA. The CDR3 contains 12 residues. The germline V and J ends were trimmed by 4 bases and 8 bases, with 10 bases remaining between them. The sample was CD45RA- memory CD4+ T cells from PBMCs. The chain has TRBV7-3 and TRBJ2-3; no firm D call. This TCR derives from a human donor with narcolepsy. The CDR3 here is CASSSTEGTQYF. CDR3 coding DNA: TGTGCCAGCAGCTCGACGGAAGGTACGCAGTATTTT.